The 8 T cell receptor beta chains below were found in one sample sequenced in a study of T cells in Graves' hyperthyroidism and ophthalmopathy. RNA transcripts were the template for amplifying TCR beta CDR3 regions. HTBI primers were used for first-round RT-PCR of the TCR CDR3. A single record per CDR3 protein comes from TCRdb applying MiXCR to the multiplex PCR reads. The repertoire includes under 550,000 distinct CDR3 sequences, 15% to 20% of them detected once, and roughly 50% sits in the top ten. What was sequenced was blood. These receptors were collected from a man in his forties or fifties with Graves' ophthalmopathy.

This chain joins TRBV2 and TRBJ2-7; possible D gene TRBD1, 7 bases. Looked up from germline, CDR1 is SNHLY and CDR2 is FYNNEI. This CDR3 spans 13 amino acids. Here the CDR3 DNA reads TGTGCAACCGATGGAGGGGGCGGGTACGAGCAGTACTTC. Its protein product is CATDGGGGYEQYF.

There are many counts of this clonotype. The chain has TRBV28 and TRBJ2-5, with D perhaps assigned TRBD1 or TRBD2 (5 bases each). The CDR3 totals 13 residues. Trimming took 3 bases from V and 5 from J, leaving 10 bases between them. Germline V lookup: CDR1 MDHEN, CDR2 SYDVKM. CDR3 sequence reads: CASSFMWGETQYF. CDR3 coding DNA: TGTGCCAGCAGTTTTATGTGGGGGGAGACCCAGTACTTC.

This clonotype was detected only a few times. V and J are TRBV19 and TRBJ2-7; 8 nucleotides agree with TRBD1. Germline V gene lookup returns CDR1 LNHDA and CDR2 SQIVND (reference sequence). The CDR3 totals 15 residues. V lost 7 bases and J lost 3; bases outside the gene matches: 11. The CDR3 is CASKKEGTGLYEQYF. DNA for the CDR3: TGTGCCAGTAAAAAAGAGGGGACAGGACTCTACGAGCAGTACTTC.

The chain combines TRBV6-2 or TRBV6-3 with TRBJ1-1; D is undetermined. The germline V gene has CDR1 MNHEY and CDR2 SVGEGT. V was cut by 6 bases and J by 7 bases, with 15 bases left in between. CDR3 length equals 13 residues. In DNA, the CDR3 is TGTGCCAGCAGCCACATCGGACTTAATGAAGCTTTCTTT. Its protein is CASSHIGLNEAFF.

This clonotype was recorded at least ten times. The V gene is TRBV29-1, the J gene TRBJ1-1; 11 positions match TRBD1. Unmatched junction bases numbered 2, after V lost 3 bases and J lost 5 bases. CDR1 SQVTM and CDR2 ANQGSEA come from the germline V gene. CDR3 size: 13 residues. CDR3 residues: CSVEGTGGTEAFF. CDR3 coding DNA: TGCAGCGTTGAGGGGACAGGGGGGACTGAAGCTTTCTTT. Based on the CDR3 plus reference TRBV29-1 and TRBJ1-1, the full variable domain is SAVISQKPSRDICQRGTSLTIQCQVDSQVTMMFWYRQQPGQSLTLIATANQGSEATYESGFVIDKFPISRPNLTFSTLTVSNMSPEDSSIYLCSVEGTGGTEAFFGQGTRLTVV.

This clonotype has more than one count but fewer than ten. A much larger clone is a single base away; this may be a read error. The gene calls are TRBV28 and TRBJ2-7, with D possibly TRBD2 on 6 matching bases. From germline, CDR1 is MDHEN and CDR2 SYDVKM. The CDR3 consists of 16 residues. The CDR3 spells CASSDSGLPSSHEQYF. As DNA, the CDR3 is TGTGCCAGCAGTGATTCGGGACTCCCGAGCTCCCACGAGCAGTACTTC. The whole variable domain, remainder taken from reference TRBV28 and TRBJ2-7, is DVKVTQSSRYLVKRTGEKVFLECVQDMDHENMFWYRQDPGLGLRLIYFSYDVKMKEKGDIPEGYSVSREKKERFSLILESASTNQTSMYLCASSDSGLPSSHEQYFGPGTRLTVT.

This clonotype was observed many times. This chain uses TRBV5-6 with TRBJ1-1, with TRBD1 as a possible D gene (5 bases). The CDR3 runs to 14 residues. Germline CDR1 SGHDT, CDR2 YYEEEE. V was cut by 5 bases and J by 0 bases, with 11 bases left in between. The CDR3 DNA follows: TGTGCCAGCAGGGGGGATCTCATGAACACTGAAGCTTTCTTT. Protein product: CASRGDLMNTEAFF.

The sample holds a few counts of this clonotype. The CDR3 region has the DNA TGTGCCAGCAGTCTGGCTGGTGGGATCGGTACGCAGTATTTT. Translated: CASSLAGGIGTQYF. The chain has TRBV28 and TRBJ2-3, with D unclear. The V gene lost 5 bases and the J gene lost 8 bases, with 17 bases spanning the gap. From germline, CDR1 is MDHEN and CDR2 SYDVKM. The CDR3 runs to 14 residues.